This T cell receptor beta chain was observed in a study of CD8 T cells in ankylosing spondylitis. Points from the study as a whole: Disease-linked clones had a CD8+ phenotype and relatively low frequency in peripheral blood. Seemingly characteristic of ankylosing spondylitis blood was a TCR beta motif consisting of several highly homologous variants. Disease-linked clones reportedly concentrated significantly in matched ankylosing spondylitis synovial fluid.

TCRdb re-called the 5' RACE reads with MiXCR, one entry per CDR3 protein. The sample carries roughly 700,000 distinct CDR3 sequences, under 20% recorded once. Comment on this clonotype: Its specificity is not known.

This receptor was obtained from a male donor with ankylosing spondylitis. The sequencing sample was made of blood, either unsorted or a sorted T cell fraction (not recorded which).

The CDR3 region is CASSQDRGGLYTGELFF. As DNA, the CDR3 is TGTGCCAGCAGCCAAGACAGAGGCGGACTTTACACCGGGGAGCTGTTTTTT. This chain links TRBV3-1 with TRBJ2-2; a weak D match, TRBD2 (5 bases). The ends were cut back, 0 bases at V and 3 bases at J, with 14 bases in the middle. The germline V gene has CDR1 LGHDT and CDR2 YNNKEL (reference sequence). The CDR3 runs to 17 residues.